This T cell receptor beta chain was captured by sequencing in a study of blood T cells in healthy people across ages. About the study: Per two T cells, template switching captured roughly one barcoded beta molecule. Study-wide results and limits: Reliance upon unsorted PBMCs precluded definitive naive versus antigen-experienced comparison. Higher diversity, along with more naive CD4+ cells, distinguished long-lived donors from aged donors.

Details on this clonotype: Antigen: not known.

Healthy individuals of Caucasian origin from Russia, aged 6 to 90, served as donors. Primers used in a second PCR of about 7 to 12 cycles were a sample-barcoded 5' primer and a J-beta primer mix. TCRdb reanalysed the 5' RACE reads using MiXCR and keeps one entry per CDR3 protein. This table has more than 650,000 distinct CDR3 sequences, roughly 50% appearing once. The sample comprised blood. This receptor was taken from a man at least 80 years old in good health.

The CDR3 region is CASRTDRNSPLHF. CDR3 nucleotides: TGTGCCAGCAGGACGGACAGGAATTCACCCCTCCACTTT. The chain carries TRBV6-6 and TRBJ1-6, with 7 positions matching TRBD1. Germline V lookup: CDR1 MNHNY, CDR2 SVGAGI (reference sequence). The V and J ends lost 6 bases and 7 bases, in that order; junction bases with no gene match: 3. The CDR3 is made up of 13 amino acids.